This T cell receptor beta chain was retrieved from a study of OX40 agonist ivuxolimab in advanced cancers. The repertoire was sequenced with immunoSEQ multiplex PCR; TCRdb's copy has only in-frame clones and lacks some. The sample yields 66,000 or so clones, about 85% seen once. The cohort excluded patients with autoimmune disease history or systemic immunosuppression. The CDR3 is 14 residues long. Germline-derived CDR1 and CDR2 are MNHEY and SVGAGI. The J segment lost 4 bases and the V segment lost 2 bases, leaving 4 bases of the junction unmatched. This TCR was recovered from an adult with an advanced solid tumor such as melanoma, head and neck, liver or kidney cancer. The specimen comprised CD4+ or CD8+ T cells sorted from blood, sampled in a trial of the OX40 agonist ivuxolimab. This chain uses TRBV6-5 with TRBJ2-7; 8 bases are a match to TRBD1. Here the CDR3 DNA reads TGTGCCAGCAGTTACCGGCACAGGGGGTACGAGCAGTACTTC. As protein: CASSYRHRGYEQYF.